One T cell receptor beta chain is described in this entry. V was clipped by 2 bases and J by 0 bases, with 11 bases between them. From germline, CDR1 is KGHSH and CDR2 LQKENI. The CDR3 has 15 residues. The data were taken from a study of T cell responses to AZD1222 COVID-19 vaccine. Sequencing was performed with immunoSEQ multiplex PCR; in TCRdb, only in-frame clones are kept and a portion is missing. The sample holds roughly 190,000 clones, roughly 90% seen once. This sequence joins TRBV18 and TRBJ2-7; D remains unclear. The sequences come from peripheral blood, collected 28 days after the second AZD1222 dose. This clonotype was sampled from an adult who received the AZD1222 COVID-19 vaccine. The CDR3 DNA follows: TGTGCCAGCTCACCAATCCAGGAAAGCTCCTACGAGCAGTACTTC. This encodes CASSPIQESSYEQYF.